Listed below are T cell receptor beta chains from one sample, sequenced in a study of Graves' ophthalmopathy and Graves' hyperthyroidism. TCRdb redid the calling of the multiplex PCR reads with MiXCR, one entry per CDR3 protein. The sample has around 1,200,000 distinct CDR3 sequences; roughly two fifths are singletons. The sample was peripheral blood or thyroid tissue (not recorded which). The receptor source for this set is an adult man with Graves' hyperthyroidism. CDR3s include the opening cysteine and the closing phenylalanine or tryptophan. D genes are given only for firm matches. A clone size is listed for some rows: how often the clone was seen (once, few, many), or a class if it is expanded.

v_call: TRBV25-1; j_call: TRBJ2-5; clone_size: few; d_call: TRBD2; cdr3_aa: CASSLGSGDDSKRTQYF; cdr3_nt: TGTGCCAGCAGTTTAGGGAGCGGGGATGATTCCAAGAGGACCCAGTACTTC
v_call: TRBV30; j_call: TRBJ1-5; clone_size: few; d_call: NA; cdr3_aa: CAWSEDPNQPQHF; cdr3_nt: TGTGCCTGGAGCGAGGACCCTAATCAGCCCCAGCATTTT
v_call: TRBV7-8; j_call: TRBJ1-3; clone_size: many; d_call: NA; cdr3_aa: CASSQIGNTIYF; cdr3_nt: TGTGCCAGCAGCCAAATTGGAAACACCATATATTTT
v_call: TRBV2; j_call: TRBJ1-5; clone_size: NA; d_call: NA; cdr3_aa: CASSTEPQGRNQPQHF; cdr3_nt: TGTGCCAGCTCAACCGAACCCCAGGGACGGAATCAGCCCCAGCATTTT
v_call: TRBV28; j_call: TRBJ2-7; clone_size: NA; d_call: NA; cdr3_aa: CASSLGFFYEQYF; cdr3_nt: TGTGCCAGCAGTTTAGGCTTTTTCTACGAGCAGTACTTC
v_call: TRBV7-6; j_call: TRBJ1-1; clone_size: many; d_call: NA; cdr3_aa: CASSLARWTEAFF; cdr3_nt: TGTGCCAGCAGCTTAGCGAGGTGGACTGAAGCTTTCTTT
v_call: TRBV2; j_call: TRBJ2-7; clone_size: NA; d_call: TRBD1; cdr3_aa: CASSGGQGGAEQYF; cdr3_nt: TGTGCCAGCAGCGGGGGACAGGGGGGTGCTGAGCAGTACTTC
v_call: TRBV18; j_call: TRBJ1-2; clone_size: few; d_call: NA; cdr3_aa: CASSQSRGANYGYTF; cdr3_nt: TGTGCCAGCTCACAAAGCAGGGGTGCTAACTATGGCTACACCTTC
v_call: TRBV7-9; j_call: TRBJ2-5; clone_size: NA; d_call: NA; cdr3_aa: CASTTGNQPQYF; cdr3_nt: TGTGCCAGCACGACAGGCAATCAGCCCCAGTACTTC
v_call: TRBV9; j_call: TRBJ2-2; clone_size: many; d_call: NA; cdr3_aa: CASRESSGELFF; cdr3_nt: TGTGCCAGCAGAGAGTCTTCCGGGGAGCTGTTTTTT
v_call: TRBV12-3/TRBV12-4; j_call: TRBJ2-7; clone_size: many; d_call: NA; cdr3_aa: CASSLAQADYEQYF; cdr3_nt: TGTGCCAGCAGTTTGGCTCAGGCTGACTACGAGCAGTACTTC
v_call: TRBV6-1; j_call: TRBJ2-2; clone_size: NA; d_call: NA; cdr3_aa: CAREDSNTGELFF; cdr3_nt: TGTGCCAGGGAAGACAGTAACACCGGGGAGCTGTTTTTT
v_call: TRBV6-5; j_call: TRBJ1-1; clone_size: many; d_call: NA; cdr3_aa: CASSYSAVEAFF; cdr3_nt: TGTGCCAGCAGTTACTCGGCGGTTGAAGCTTTCTTT
v_call: TRBV29-1; j_call: TRBJ2-7; clone_size: NA; d_call: TRBD1; cdr3_aa: CSPGQALSYEQYF; cdr3_nt: TGCAGCCCGGGACAGGCTCTCTCCTACGAGCAGTACTTC
v_call: TRBV7-9; j_call: TRBJ1-5; clone_size: many; d_call: TRBD1; cdr3_aa: CASSLTGEEGQPQHF; cdr3_nt: TGTGCCAGCAGCCTCACAGGGGAGGAGGGTCAGCCCCAGCATTTT
v_call: TRBV10-2; j_call: TRBJ2-7; clone_size: NA; d_call: TRBD1; cdr3_aa: CASSGPSTGVEQYF; cdr3_nt: TGCGCCAGCAGTGGCCCATCGACAGGGGTCGAGCAGTACTTC
v_call: TRBV5-1; j_call: TRBJ2-7; clone_size: once; d_call: TRBD1; cdr3_aa: CASSLGRDRGRYEQYF; cdr3_nt: TGCGCCAGCAGCTTGGGACGGGACAGGGGACGGTACGAGCAGTACTTC
v_call: TRBV25-1; j_call: TRBJ1-1; clone_size: many; d_call: NA; cdr3_aa: CASSENNFYTEAFF; cdr3_nt: TGTGCCAGCAGTGAGAACAACTTCTACACTGAAGCTTTCTTT
v_call: TRBV5-1; j_call: TRBJ2-5; clone_size: few; d_call: NA; cdr3_aa: CASSKLRATQETQYF; cdr3_nt: TGCGCCAGCAGTAAATTAAGGGCGACCCAAGAGACCCAGTACTTC
v_call: TRBV24-1; j_call: TRBJ1-1; clone_size: many; d_call: TRBD1; cdr3_aa: CATSDRRTGPTEAFF; cdr3_nt: TGTGCCACCAGTGACCGGAGGACAGGGCCCACTGAAGCTTTCTTT